Each of the 24 T cell receptor beta chains below was sequenced from the same sample in a study of blood T cell repertoires in COVID-19. Method: immunoSEQ multiplex PCR; TCRdb's copy keeps in-frame clones and lacks some. The table shows some 250,000 clones, with 86% occurring only once. The sequencing input was peripheral blood. The receptors come from a man aged 60 to 69 with acute or convalescent COVID-19.

The CDR3 spells CATSELAAPSDEQFF. CDR3 in DNA: TGTGCCACCAGCGAACTAGCGGCCCCGTCGGATGAGCAGTTCTTC. The gene calls are TRBV15 and TRBJ2-1; 8 bases map to TRBD2. The V and J ends lost 5 bases and 8 bases, in that order; junction bases with no gene match: 11. Per the germline V gene, CDR1 is LNHNV and CDR2 is YYDKDF (reference sequence). The CDR3 is made up of 15 amino acids. The full variable domain, rest sourced from reference TRBV15 and TRBJ2-1, is DAMVIQNPRYQVTQFGKPVTLSCSQTLNHNVMYWYQQKSSQAPKLLFHYYDKDFNNEADTPDNFQSRRPNTSFCFLDIRSPGLGDTAMYLCATSELAAPSDEQFFGPGTRLTVL.

The chain couples TRBV7-9 to TRBJ1-4; TRBD1 matches 7 bases. Per germline, CDR1 SEHNR and CDR2 FQNEAQ (reference sequence). V dropped 6 bases and J dropped 8; count of bases not matched to a gene: 9. The CDR3 spans 14 residues. This CDR3 is CASSEGTAGEKLFF. The CDR3 DNA is TGTGCCAGCAGTGAGGGGACAGCAGGCGAAAAACTGTTTTTT.

The chain joins TRBV15 to TRBJ2-7; the match to TRBD1 covers 11 bases. The CDR3 sequence is 16 residues long. The J segment lost 4 bases and the V segment lost 5 bases, leaving 10 bases of the junction unmatched. The germline CDR1 and CDR2 sequences are LNHNV and YYDKDF (reference sequence). CDR3 amino acids: CATSVNSGTGGYEQYF. CDR3 DNA sequence: TGTGCCACCAGCGTCAACTCCGGGACAGGGGGGTACGAGCAGTACTTC.

This clone was counted once. This chain connects TRBV5-8 to TRBJ2-5; 9 bases match TRBD1. The CDR3 length is 16 residues. J lost 7 bases, V lost 0 bases, and 10 bases had no gene match. Germline CDR1 and CDR2: SGHTS and YDEGEE. The CDR3 loop reads CASSLAGTGLPSTQYF. The DNA of the CDR3 is TGTGCCAGCAGCTTGGCCGGGACAGGGCTACCCTCGACCCAGTACTTC.

V usage is TRBV5-8 and J usage is TRBJ1-2; D unresolved. CDR1 and CDR2 (germline): SGHTS, YDEGEE. Trimming shortened V by 5 bases and J by 1 base, and 9 bases separated the two germline ends. The CDR3 length is 13 residues. The CDR3 DNA reads as TGTGCCAGCAGTCGGCAGGATAACTATGGCTACACCTTC. It translates to CASSRQDNYGYTF.

The chain recombines TRBV10-3 with TRBJ1-1, with TRBD1 matching 7 bases. The CDR3 contains 10 residues. Germline V CDR1 and CDR2: ENHRY, SYGVKD. The V gene end was trimmed by 11 bases and the J gene end by 11 bases; junction bases not matched to a gene: 8. As DNA, the CDR3 is TGTGCCGCGGGGACAGTGGAGGCTTTCTTT. Translating it yields CAAGTVEAFF.

This clone was seen a single time. This chain joins TRBV6-2 or TRBV6-3 and TRBJ2-1; 7 nucleotides align to TRBD2. Germline V CDR1 and CDR2: MNHEY, SVGEGT. The CDR3 totals 13 residues. V lost 0 bases, J lost 7 bases, and 0 bases stayed unmatched. The CDR3: CASSYSGRNEQFF. DNA for the CDR3: TGTGCCAGCAGTTACTCCGGGAGGAATGAGCAGTTCTTC.

The rearrangement uses TRBV7-5 and TRBJ2-5; the D call in the table, TRBD2, was not verified against the DNA. TRBV7-5 is a pseudogene. The CDR3 is 24 residues long. The CDR3 DNA sequence: TGTGCCAGAAGCCGTCCCGGGACGGAGAGTCACGGGACTAGCGGGAGGCAGTACCAAGAGACCCAGTACTTC. This translates into CARSRPGTESHGTSGRQYQETQYF.

This clone showed up just once. The CDR3 is CASSLAMGRSTGELFF. In DNA, the CDR3 is TGCGCCAGCAGCTTGGCGATGGGGCGCAGTACCGGGGAGCTGTTTTTT. The J gene is TRBJ2-2, the V gene TRBV5-1; the D gene is possibly TRBD1 (5 bases). Germline CDR1 reads SGHRS; CDR2 reads YFSETQ. The V and J ends lost 0 bases and 5 bases respectively, with 14 bases between them. The CDR3 runs 16 residues.

The rearrangement uses TRBV11-3 and TRBJ2-1; perhaps TRBD1 as D (5 bases). With 5 bases removed from V and 0 bases from J, the gap between germline ends came to 11 bases. Germline V gene data show CDR1 as SGHNT and CDR2 as YENEEA. The CDR3 is 15 residues long. Here the CDR3 DNA reads TGTGCCAGCAGCCAACAGGCCTTCTCCTACAATGAGCAGTTCTTC. This sequence encodes CASSQQAFSYNEQFF.

V and J are TRBV28 and TRBJ1-1; no firm D call. CDR1 is MDHEN, CDR2 SYDVKM, per germline. The V end was cut by 8 bases, the J end by 5 bases, with 18 bases between. This CDR3 region has 14 residues. The CDR3 region is CASSQAGGGTEAFF. The CDR3 coding sequence is TGTGCCAGCTCCCAAGCAGGTGGCGGGACTGAAGCTTTCTTT.

The chain carries TRBV19 and TRBJ1-2; 8 nucleotides align to TRBD1. V lost 2 bases and J lost 6; bases outside the gene matches: 11. In germline, CDR1 is LNHDA, CDR2 SQIVND (reference sequence). The CDR3 runs to 16 residues. CDR3 DNA sequence: TGTGCCAGTAGTATACAGGGGGCTTGGGGCCAGGATGGCTACACCTTC. Translated: CASSIQGAWGQDGYTF.

This chain links TRBV6-5 with TRBJ2-2; TRBD2 matches at 10 bases. The CDR3 length is 12 residues. Looked up from germline, CDR1 is MNHEY and CDR2 is SVGAGI. CDR3: CASGRAAGELFF. For the CDR3, the DNA is TGTGCGAGCGGGAGGGCCGCCGGGGAGCTGTTTTTT.

This sequence joins TRBV6-2 or TRBV6-3 and TRBJ2-4; D remains ambiguous. Per the germline V gene, CDR1 is MNHEY and CDR2 is SVGEGT. CDR3 length: 13 amino acids. V lost 6 bases and J 4 bases, leaving 10 bases between the germline ends. The CDR3 DNA follows: TGTGCCAGCAGCAGCCTAGATAAAAACATTCAGTACTTC. Translating gives CASSSLDKNIQYF.

This clone came up once. The rearrangement links TRBV5-1 to TRBJ2-3; maybe TRBD1 (6 bases). Trimming removed 3 bases at V and 0 bases at J, with 17 bases between. The CDR3 covers 17 residues. Germline lookup yields CDR1 SGHRS and CDR2 YFSETQ. The CDR3 here is CASSSAKTGISTDTQYF. The CDR3 DNA sequence: TGCGCCAGCAGCTCCGCTAAGACAGGCATTAGCACAGATACGCAGTATTTT.

The V and J genes are TRBV13 and TRBJ1-2; 7 bases agree with TRBD1. Trimming at V came to 4 bases and at J to 8 bases, leaving 10 bases not matched to a gene. The CDR3 runs 14 residues. Germline CDR1 reads PRHDT; CDR2 reads FYEKMQ (reference sequence). The CDR3 is CASSSRTGINGYTF. CDR3 nucleotides: TGTGCCAGCAGCTCACGGACAGGAATAAACGGCTACACCTTC.

The V gene is TRBV12-5, the J gene TRBJ2-2; TRBD2 agrees at 10 bases. Germline values: CDR1 LGHNT, CDR2 FRNRAP. Losses at the gene ends were 2 bases for V and 7 bases for J; bases not matched to a gene: 7. This CDR3 is built from 16 residues. The CDR3 is CASGLTSGNSGGELFF. In DNA form, the CDR3 reads TGTGCTAGTGGTTTGACTAGCGGGAATAGTGGCGGGGAGCTGTTTTTT.

The V and J genes are TRBV30 and TRBJ1-5, with D possibly TRBD1 on 6 matching bases. The germline V gene has CDR1 GTSNPN and CDR2 SVGIG (reference sequence). The CDR3 sequence is 14 residues long. V shed 1 base and J shed 5 bases, with 12 bases lying between them. Written as DNA, the CDR3 is TGTGCCTGGAGTGACCGGGACATCTATCAGCCCCAGCATTTT. Amino acids: CAWSDRDIYQPQHF. The full variable domain, in which reference TRBV30 and TRBJ1-5 provide the parts outside the CDR3, is SQTIHQWPATLVQPVGSPLSLECTVEGTSNPNLYWYRQAAGRGLQLLFYSVGIGQISSEVPQNLSASRPQDRQFILSSKKLLLSDSGFYLCAWSDRDIYQPQHFGDGTRLSIL.

V gene TRBV12-3 or TRBV12-4 combines with J gene TRBJ2-7; 7 bases are a match to TRBD1. Trimming cost V 2 bases and J 10 bases; bases outside gene matches: 8. CDR3 length: 13 residues. The CDR3 sequence is CASSLSGTVRQYF. Written as DNA, the CDR3 is TGTGCCAGCAGTTTATCCGGGACAGTACGACAGTACTTC.

The chain is built from TRBV10-3 and TRBJ2-1; 7 nucleotides match TRBD1. Germline V gene sequence: CDR1 ENHRY, CDR2 SYGVKD. J was trimmed by 4 bases and V by 10 bases; bases with no gene match: 7. CDR3 length: 13 amino acids. The CDR3 loop reads CATGPQGYNEQFF. The CDR3 DNA sequence: TGTGCCACTGGCCCACAGGGGTACAATGAGCAGTTCTTC.

V and J are TRBV9 and TRBJ2-3, with D possibly TRBD2 on 5 matching bases. Per the germline V gene, CDR1 is SGDLS and CDR2 is YYNGEE. The CDR3 has 14 residues. The germline V and J ends were trimmed by 3 bases and 5 bases, with 13 bases remaining between them. CDR3 nucleotide sequence: TGTGCCAGCAGCGCACAACTAGGAGGAGATACGCAGTATTTT. It is translated as CASSAQLGGDTQYF. The full variable domain, in which reference TRBV9 and TRBJ2-3 provide the parts outside the CDR3, is DSGVTQTPKHLITATGQRVTLRCSPRSGDLSVYWYQQSLDQGLQFLIQYYNGEERAKGNILERFSAQQFPDLHSELNLSSLELGDSALYFCASSAQLGGDTQYFGPGTRLTVL.

The rearrangement joins TRBV3-1 (or the pseudogene TRBV3-2) to TRBJ2-5; a possible D gene is TRBD2 (6 bases). V lost 7 bases, J lost 4 bases, and 7 bases lay in between. The CDR3 consists of 11 residues. Germline V gene data show CDR1 as LGHDT and CDR2 as YNNKEL (reference sequence). The CDR3 sequence: CASMGGETQYF. The CDR3 DNA follows: TGTGCCAGCATGGGAGGAGAGACCCAGTACTTC.

This clone was picked up one time. The V call is TRBV9, the J call TRBJ2-7; a possible D gene is TRBD2 (5 bases). V dropped 0 bases and J dropped 5 bases, with 9 bases sitting between them. Looked up from germline, CDR1 is SGDLS and CDR2 is YYNGEE. CDR3 length: 13 residues. The CDR3, as DNA: TGTGCCAGCAGCGTAGAAGGGAGTGACGAGCAGTACTTC. It translates to CASSVEGSDEQYF.

This chain links TRBV4-2 with TRBJ1-1; the D is unclear. Trimming stripped 0 bases from V and 4 bases from J, with 9 bases between. The CDR3 has 14 residues. Germline CDR1 and CDR2: LGHNA and YNFKEQ. The chain's CDR3 is CASSQEGGITEAFF. DNA of the CDR3: TGTGCCAGCAGCCAAGAGGGAGGGATCACTGAAGCTTTCTTT.